This TCR beta chain is from a study of blood T cell repertoires in COVID-19. Study context: Samples of COVID-19 (acute and convalescent) were obtained from the United States, Italy and Spain. T cells, B-cell-depleted T cells, or PBMCs provided the cDNA or gDNA that served as material.

The V segment lost 5 bases and the J segment 4 bases; nucleotides outside the gene matches: 3. The CDR3 loop spans 14 amino acids. Germline V gene lookup returns CDR1 MRHNA and CDR2 SNTAGT. Per the original data handling: The authors estimated nucleated cell counts from reference gene primer amplification. Profiled with immunoSEQ multiplex PCR; TCRdb holds only in-frame clones, not every one. Clonal size and the V and J genes are those of that table, whereas D and trimming came from the DNA. The sample includes 100,000 to 150,000 clones, roughly 90% seen only once; the top ten take roughly 8.2%. The chain links TRBV6-4 to TRBJ1-3, with TRBD1 matching 9 bases. The receptor comes from a human donor in a cohort sampled during active COVID-19. Sequences were obtained from peripheral blood. The CDR3 DNA follows: TGTGCCAGCAGTACAGGGGGCTCGGGAAACACCATATATTTT. Its protein is CASSTGGSGNTIYF.